This T cell receptor beta chain came from a study of blood T cells in healthy people across ages. Overall study context: Template switching retrieved approximately one barcoded beta molecule for each two T cells.

Then a second PCR, running about 7 to 11 cycles, was carried out with a sample-barcoded 5' primer and a J-beta primer mix. TCRdb re-called the 5' RACE reads through MiXCR, storing one row per CDR3 protein. The sample has 650,000 to 1,000,000 distinct CDR3 sequences, 30% to 45% seen once. Researchers report isolating at least 7 million PBMCs per sample. Extraction of total RNA produced a minimum of 5 micrograms from each sample. On this clonotype itself: Its antigen is still unknown.

The study, taken as a whole, reports: Strong correlation linked observed beta diversity and percent naive T cells.

V was cut by 4 bases and J by 3 bases, with 13 bases left in between. Per the germline V gene, CDR1 is LNHDA and CDR2 is SQIVND (reference sequence). The CDR3 has 14 residues. The chain employs TRBV19 and TRBJ2-7; tentatively, D is TRBD1 (6 bases). The receptor comes from a man aged 18 to 29 in good health. The specimen was blood. For the CDR3, the DNA is TGTGCCAGTAGTACTTGGGACAAGGGCTACGAGCAGTACTTC. It specifies CASSTWDKGYEQYF. The full variable domain, rest sourced from reference TRBV19 and TRBJ2-7, is DGGITQSPKYLFRKEGQNVTLSCEQNLNHDAMYWYRQDPGQGLRLIYYSQIVNDFQKGDIAEGYSVSREKKESFPLTVTSAQKNPTAFYLCASSTWDKGYEQYFGPGTRLTVT.